This T cell receptor (beta chain) was sequenced in a study of Ad26.COV2.S vaccination and SARS-CoV-2 variants. Study context: By the intramuscular route, Ad26.COV2.S was given once, or twice 56 days apart.

Produced via immunoSEQ multiplex PCR; TCRdb's table is partial and in-frame only. This repertoire shows a few hundred thousand clones, 83% found once; its top ten account for approximately 7.8%. Treatment indicated: some 20 received Ad26.COV2.S at low or high dose, single or two shots; 5 received placebo; per-sample allocation not given. Samples analyzed were those drawn on day 63 after the first vaccine or placebo injection. Built on an Ad26 vector, the vaccine expressed Wuhan-strain SARS-CoV-2 spike. This clone has only one observation. CDR3 size: 13 residues. V was trimmed by 5 bases and J by 3 bases, leaving 9 bases between them. Germline V gene sequence: CDR1 SGHTA, CDR2 FQGTGA.

This TCR was recovered from a person aged 18-60 years who received the Ad26.COV2.S COVID-19 vaccine or a placebo. V is TRBV7-3 and J is TRBJ2-3, with unresolved D. The sample was peripheral blood, taken in a trial of Ad26.COV2.S vaccine versus placebo. CDR3: CASSPKETDTQYF. In DNA, the CDR3 is TGTGCCAGCAGCCCCAAGGAAACAGATACGCAGTATTTT.